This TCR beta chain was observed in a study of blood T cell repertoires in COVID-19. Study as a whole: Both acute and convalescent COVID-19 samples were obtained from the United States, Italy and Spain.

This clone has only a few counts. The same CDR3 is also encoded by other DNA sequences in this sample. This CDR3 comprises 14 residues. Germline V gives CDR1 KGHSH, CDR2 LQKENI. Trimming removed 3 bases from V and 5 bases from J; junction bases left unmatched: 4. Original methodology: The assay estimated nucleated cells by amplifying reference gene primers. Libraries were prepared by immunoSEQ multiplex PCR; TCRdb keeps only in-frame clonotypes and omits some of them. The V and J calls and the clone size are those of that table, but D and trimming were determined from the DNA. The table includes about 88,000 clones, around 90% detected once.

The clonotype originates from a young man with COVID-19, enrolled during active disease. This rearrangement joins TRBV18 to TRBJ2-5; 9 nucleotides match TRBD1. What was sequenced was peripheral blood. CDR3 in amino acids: CASSPSGQGETQYF. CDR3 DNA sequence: TGTGCCAGCTCACCCTCCGGACAGGGGGAGACCCAGTACTTC.